A selection of T cell receptor beta chains follows, all from one sample in a study of blood T cells in healthy people across ages. From the 5' RACE reads, TCRdb called clonotypes with MiXCR, one entry per CDR3 protein. The table lists roughly 800,000 distinct CDR3 sequences, around 36% of them singletons. Sequencing was done on a sample of blood. These receptors all stem from a man between 18 and 29 years old in good health. The CDR3 runs from the conserved cysteine through the conserved F or W. D genes are given only for firm matches. Some rows mark clone size as missing; the rest say once, few, many or name a class of expanded clone.

v_call	clone_size	d_call	j_call	cdr3_nt	cdr3_aa
TRBV6-2/TRBV6-3	NA	TRBD1	TRBJ2-3	TGTGCCAGCAGTCCCGGGACAGGGGTGAATACGCAGTATTTT	CASSPGTGVNTQYF
TRBV10-3	many	TRBD2	TRBJ2-1	TGTGCCACCACAATAGCGGGTGAATACAATGAGCAGTTCTTC	CATTIAGEYNEQFF
TRBV7-9	few	TRBD1	TRBJ1-1	TGTGCCAGCAGCTTTAGGGGGCTCACTGAAGCTTTCTTT	CASSFRGLTEAFF
TRBV20-1	few	NA	TRBJ2-7	TGCAGTGCTGGACAGTCCTACGAGCAGTACTTC	CSAGQSYEQYF
TRBV20-1	NA	NA	TRBJ2-5	TGCAGTGGTGGGACGGGGGAGACCCAGTACTTC	CSGGTGETQYF
TRBV14	few	NA	TRBJ2-7	TGTGCCAGCAGCCCCAGGGTTCTCTCCTACAATGAGCAGTACTTC	CASSPRVLSYNEQYF
TRBV20-1	many	TRBD1	TRBJ2-4	TGCAGTGCTAGGGGGACAGGGAAGGACATTCAGTACTTC	CSARGTGKDIQYF
TRBV12-3/TRBV12-4	many	NA	TRBJ1-1	TGTGCCAGCAGGGGCTACACTGAAGCTTTCTTT	CASRGYTEAFF
TRBV9	NA	NA	TRBJ2-2	TGTGCCAGCAGCGACGGACAGCCAAACACCGGGGAGCTGTTTTTT	CASSDGQPNTGELFF
TRBV4-3	few	NA	TRBJ1-3	TGCGCCAGCAGCCAACTAGCAGGGAACTCTGGAAACACCATATATTTT	CASSQLAGNSGNTIYF
TRBV20-1	few	NA	TRBJ2-7	TGCAGTGCTAACATAGGGAGCTCCTACGAGCAGTACTTC	CSANIGSSYEQYF
TRBV7-2	many	TRBD2	TRBJ2-3	TGTGCCAGCAGCTTTGGCGGGGGGGGACTATCCCGCACAGATACGCAGTATTTT	CASSFGGGGLSRTDTQYF
TRBV7-9	many	NA	TRBJ1-2	TGTGCCAGCAGCTTAACAGGGACGAACTATGGCTACACCTTC	CASSLTGTNYGYTF
TRBV2	NA	NA	TRBJ1-2	TGTGCCAGCAGTGGAGGGGTAGAGGGCTACACCTTC	CASSGGVEGYTF